This TCR beta chain is drawn from a study of PD-1 blockade in classical Hodgkin lymphoma. Produced via immunoSEQ multiplex PCR; TCRdb's table is partial and in-frame only. This table holds just over 60,000 clones, about 91% found once. With no exception, relapse followed autologous stem cell transplantation in all patients, and brentuximab vedotin exposure varied. Specimen: peripheral blood mononuclear cells (PBMCs), collected at baseline. The clonotype originates from a human donor with classical Hodgkin lymphoma.

The CDR3 coding sequence is TGTGCCAGCAGCCCTATACAGGGGGAGGGAGAGCAGTTCTTC. Amino acid sequence: CASSPIQGEGEQFF. The chain is built from TRBV7-7 and TRBJ2-1, with D possibly matching TRBD1 (8 bases). Per the germline V gene, CDR1 is SSHAT and CDR2 is FNYEAQ (reference sequence). Between the trimmed V and J ends, which lost 5 bases and 10 bases, there was a span of 18 bases. The CDR3 is 14 residues long.